Listed below are T cell receptor beta chains from one sample, sequenced in a study of blood T cell repertoires in COVID-19. Clones were read by immunoSEQ multiplex PCR, and TCRdb kept only the in-frame ones, dropping some. Of about 170,000 clones in the sample, approximately 85% were seen once. The sample comprised peripheral blood. The receptors were sampled from a man in his sixties who had recovered from COVID-19. CDR3s include the opening cysteine and the closing phenylalanine or tryptophan. Fields, in order: J gene, V gene, CDR3 protein.

j_call: TRBJ1-2; v_call: TRBV6-1; cdr3_aa: CASSPAGAFSGYTF
j_call: TRBJ1-3; v_call: TRBV6-6; cdr3_aa: CATDPQGETGNTIYF
j_call: TRBJ1-1; v_call: TRBV30; cdr3_aa: CAWWRPDRNTEAFF
j_call: TRBJ2-7; v_call: TRBV19; cdr3_aa: CASSMSPSTYEQYF
j_call: TRBJ2-2; v_call: TRBV5-1; cdr3_aa: CASSGGQGSYTGELFF
j_call: TRBJ2-1; v_call: TRBV9; cdr3_aa: CASSVALSQSGTGASEQFF
j_call: TRBJ1-1; v_call: TRBV7-9; cdr3_aa: CASGAGITEAFF
j_call: TRBJ1-6; v_call: TRBV15; cdr3_aa: CATSRDLMAGTDSPLHF
j_call: TRBJ2-3; v_call: TRBV19; cdr3_aa: CASSTPGQGTDTQYF
j_call: TRBJ1-6; v_call: TRBV6-5; cdr3_aa: CASSYPRDRGNSPLHF
j_call: TRBJ2-7; v_call: TRBV27; cdr3_aa: CASSFNNYEQYF
j_call: TRBJ1-4; v_call: TRBV7-9; cdr3_aa: CASSRGTPTTNEKLFF
j_call: TRBJ1-1; v_call: TRBV9; cdr3_aa: CASSVIPQNTEAFF
j_call: TRBJ2-7; v_call: TRBV4-1; cdr3_aa: CASSQGGGASYEQYF
j_call: TRBJ2-7; v_call: TRBV25-1; cdr3_aa: CASRTGSEQYF
j_call: TRBJ2-2; v_call: TRBV11-3; cdr3_aa: CASSPYGGHGTGELFF
j_call: TRBJ1-1; v_call: TRBV19; cdr3_aa: CASSPLQGNLMNTEAFF
j_call: TRBJ1-1; v_call: TRBV5-8; cdr3_aa: CASSRNLGQGVRAFF
j_call: TRBJ1-5; v_call: TRBV19; cdr3_aa: CASSMIRTVNQPQHF
j_call: TRBJ1-1; v_call: TRBV24-1; cdr3_aa: CATSGTDRGEAFF
j_call: TRBJ1-6; v_call: TRBV5-1; cdr3_aa: CASSVQGGGDSPLHF
j_call: TRBJ2-1; v_call: TRBV9; cdr3_aa: CASSVTGTGRTEQFF
j_call: TRBJ2-7; v_call: TRBV13; cdr3_aa: CASSLPRDRGYEQYF
j_call: TRBJ2-1; v_call: TRBV30; cdr3_aa: CAWSVRRGISYNEQFF
j_call: TRBJ2-3; v_call: TRBV11-2; cdr3_aa: CASSLDLRDTQYF
j_call: TRBJ1-2; v_call: TRBV5-1; cdr3_aa: CASSLDAGGSDGYTF
j_call: TRBJ1-4; v_call: TRBV3-1/TRBV3-2; cdr3_aa: CASSQDATNEKLFF
j_call: TRBJ2-1; v_call: TRBV5-5; cdr3_aa: CASSTWTGTYNEQFF